The clone carrying this T cell receptor (beta chain) was found a few times. This CDR3 has 15 residues. Per the germline V gene, CDR1 is WSHSY and CDR2 is SAAADI. V dropped 6 bases and J dropped 7; count of bases not matched to a gene: 5. The data were taken from a study of blood T cell repertoires in COVID-19. Turning to the study itself: The United States, Italy and Spain supplied acute and convalescent COVID-19 samples.

TCRdb keeps only in-frame clones here, not all; method: immunoSEQ multiplex PCR. The sample contains under 300,000 clones, 82% of which appear only once. Input material: peripheral blood. The genes are TRBV10-2 and TRBJ2-1, with 14 bases lining up with TRBD2. This receptor was obtained from an older woman with active or convalescent COVID-19. CDR3 region: CASSPTSGGGNEQFF. CDR3 nucleotides: TGCGCCAGCAGCCCGACTAGCGGGGGGGGGAATGAGCAGTTCTTC.